These T cell receptor beta chains were read from a single sample in a study of shared clonotypes between healthy human individuals. Generated by immunoSEQ multiplex PCR, the TCRdb table keeps only in-frame clones and is missing some. The sample carries 110,000 or so clones, about 63% recorded once. Source material: memory CD8+ T cells sorted from blood. These receptors originate from a woman between 25 and 40 years old in good health. CDR3s include the opening cysteine and the closing phenylalanine or tryptophan. The order of the fields is J gene, D gene, clone size, V gene, CDR3 DNA, CDR3 protein. A D gene is named only where the DNA matches it firmly. Expanded clones are given a class, and other clones once, few, many or no size at all.

j_gene: TRBJ1-1; d_gene: TRBD1; abundance: -; v_gene: TRBV5-1; CDR3nt: TGCGCCAGCAGCCCGACAGGGGCGAGTGAAGCTTTCTTT; CDR3aa: CASSPTGASEAFF
j_gene: TRBJ2-7; d_gene: -; abundance: -; v_gene: TRBV6-6; CDR3nt: TGTGCCAGCAGTTACACCCAGACAGGTACCTACGAGCAGTACTTC; CDR3aa: CASSYTQTGTYEQYF
j_gene: TRBJ2-5; d_gene: TRBD2; abundance: many; v_gene: TRBV6-4; CDR3nt: TGTGCCAGCAGCGCGACTAGCGGAGAGGGAGAGACCCAGTACTTC; CDR3aa: CASSATSGEGETQYF
j_gene: TRBJ1-1; d_gene: -; abundance: -; v_gene: TRBV27; CDR3nt: TGTGCCAGCAGTTTTGGCCGGCCCACTGAAGCTTTCTTT; CDR3aa: CASSFGRPTEAFF
j_gene: TRBJ2-1; d_gene: -; abundance: many; v_gene: TRBV6-4; CDR3nt: TGTGCCAGCAGTGAGAAACCGACTGACTACAATGAGCAGTTCTTC; CDR3aa: CASSEKPTDYNEQFF
j_gene: TRBJ1-2; d_gene: -; abundance: few; v_gene: TRBV19; CDR3nt: TGTGCCAGTAGTATAGGGGTGCAGGCTGGATATGGCTACACCTTC; CDR3aa: CASSIGVQAGYGYTF
j_gene: TRBJ2-5; d_gene: TRBD2; abundance: -; v_gene: TRBV7-8; CDR3nt: TGTGCCAGCAGCTTGGGACTAGCGGAAGAGACCCAGTACTTC; CDR3aa: CASSLGLAEETQYF
j_gene: TRBJ2-1; d_gene: -; abundance: -; v_gene: TRBV10-2; CDR3nt: TGCGCCAGCAGACCCACCCCATACCGCCACCCCTACAATGAGCAGTTCTTC; CDR3aa: CASRPTPYRHPYNEQFF
j_gene: TRBJ2-7; d_gene: -; abundance: few; v_gene: TRBV27; CDR3nt: TGTGCCAGCAGGATAGGGGGTCCCTCCTACGAGCAGTACTTC; CDR3aa: CASRIGGPSYEQYF
j_gene: TRBJ1-4; d_gene: TRBD1; abundance: -; v_gene: TRBV7-9; CDR3nt: TGTGCCAGCAGCTTAGCGGTCGGAAGGACAGGGCTTAATGAAAAACTGTTTTTT; CDR3aa: CASSLAVGRTGLNEKLFF
j_gene: TRBJ1-1; d_gene: TRBD1; abundance: few; v_gene: TRBV9; CDR3nt: TGTGCCAGCAGCGTAAACCGGGACAGGGGGACCACTGAAGCTTTCTTT; CDR3aa: CASSVNRDRGTTEAFF
j_gene: TRBJ1-6; d_gene: -; abundance: -; v_gene: TRBV28; CDR3nt: TGTGCCAGCAGTTTGGGTTCGTGGGGCTATAATTCACCCCTCCACTTT; CDR3aa: CASSLGSWGYNSPLHF
j_gene: TRBJ2-7; d_gene: -; abundance: -; v_gene: TRBV7-9; CDR3nt: TGTGCCAGCAGCTTAGCGTCCAGCTACGAGCAGTACTTC; CDR3aa: CASSLASSYEQYF
j_gene: TRBJ2-5; d_gene: TRBD2; abundance: -; v_gene: TRBV4-2; CDR3nt: TGTGCCAGCAGCTTGGCGCGGGAGACGTATGAGACCCAGTACTTC; CDR3aa: CASSLARETYETQYF
j_gene: TRBJ2-6; d_gene: -; abundance: -; v_gene: TRBV6-5; CDR3nt: TGTGCCAGCATTGGTGGGGCCAACGTCCTGACTTTC; CDR3aa: CASIGGANVLTF
j_gene: TRBJ1-2; d_gene: -; abundance: -; v_gene: TRBV14; CDR3nt: TGTGCCAGCAGCGAGGTGGGGATCTATGGCTACACCTTC; CDR3aa: CASSEVGIYGYTF
j_gene: TRBJ2-5; d_gene: -; abundance: -; v_gene: TRBV30; CDR3nt: TGTGCCTGGAGTGTTGGAGCGGGCGGCTGGGAGCAGTACTTC; CDR3aa: CAWSVGAGGWEQYF
j_gene: TRBJ2-7; d_gene: -; abundance: -; v_gene: TRBV19; CDR3nt: TGTGCCAGTAGTATCGCCTTTAGCTACGAGCAGTACTTC; CDR3aa: CASSIAFSYEQYF
j_gene: TRBJ2-2; d_gene: -; abundance: -; v_gene: TRBV4-1; CDR3nt: TGCGCCAGCAGCCAAGTTTTTACGGGTTTCACCGGGGAGCTGTTTTTT; CDR3aa: CASSQVFTGFTGELFF
j_gene: TRBJ2-7; d_gene: TRBD1; abundance: few; v_gene: TRBV19; CDR3nt: TGTGCCAGTAGTACCGGGACAGACTACGAGCAGTACTTC; CDR3aa: CASSTGTDYEQYF
j_gene: TRBJ1-1; d_gene: TRBD1; abundance: -; v_gene: TRBV25-1; CDR3nt: TGTGCCAGCAGTGACAACAGGGGAACTGAAGCTTTCTTT; CDR3aa: CASSDNRGTEAFF
j_gene: TRBJ1-4; d_gene: -; abundance: -; v_gene: TRBV15; CDR3nt: TGTGCCACCAGAGTGGGTATGAACGAAAAACTGTTTTTT; CDR3aa: CATRVGMNEKLFF
j_gene: TRBJ2-7; d_gene: -; abundance: -; v_gene: TRBV27; CDR3nt: TGTGCCAGCAGTTGGGGGGATCTGGGGGAGCAGTACTTC; CDR3aa: CASSWGDLGEQYF
j_gene: TRBJ2-5; d_gene: -; abundance: -; v_gene: TRBV29-1; CDR3nt: TGCAGCGTTGCTGCTAGCGAGGGAGAGACCCAGTACTTC; CDR3aa: CSVAASEGETQYF
j_gene: TRBJ1-1; d_gene: -; abundance: -; v_gene: TRBV6-5; CDR3nt: TGTGCCAGCCAAGGGGTGAGGACTGAAGCTTTCTTT; CDR3aa: CASQGVRTEAFF
j_gene: TRBJ2-2; d_gene: TRBD2; abundance: -; v_gene: TRBV30; CDR3nt: TGTGCCTGGAGTTCAGCCGGGACTAGCATCGGGGAGCTGTTTTTT; CDR3aa: CAWSSAGTSIGELFF
j_gene: TRBJ1-1; d_gene: -; abundance: -; v_gene: TRBV5-1; CDR3nt: TGCGCCAGCAGCATCCGGTACAGGGCAACTGAAGCTTTCTTT; CDR3aa: CASSIRYRATEAFF
j_gene: TRBJ2-7; d_gene: TRBD2; abundance: -; v_gene: TRBV5-4; CDR3nt: TGTGCCAGCAGCGACCTTACTAGCGGGAGTGATTACCACGAGCAGTACTTC; CDR3aa: CASSDLTSGSDYHEQYF
j_gene: TRBJ1-3; d_gene: -; abundance: -; v_gene: TRBV7-2; CDR3nt: TGTGCCAGCAGCCCCCCGGGGGGGGCCTTTTTTGGAAACACCATATATTTT; CDR3aa: CASSPPGGAFFGNTIYF
j_gene: TRBJ2-7; d_gene: -; abundance: -; v_gene: TRBV20-1; CDR3nt: TGCAGTGCTAACCTGGGCTACGAGCAGTACTTC; CDR3aa: CSANLGYEQYF
j_gene: TRBJ2-7; d_gene: -; abundance: -; v_gene: TRBV19; CDR3nt: TGTGCCACCCAGGACAGCTACTACGAGCAGTACTTC; CDR3aa: CATQDSYYEQYF
j_gene: TRBJ2-7; d_gene: TRBD1; abundance: -; v_gene: TRBV5-1; CDR3nt: TGCGCCAGCAGCTTGGTACAGGGGGTGTCCTACGAGCAGTACTTC; CDR3aa: CASSLVQGVSYEQYF
j_gene: TRBJ1-1; d_gene: -; abundance: medium-sized; v_gene: TRBV6-1; CDR3nt: TGTGCCAGCAGTGAAGGGATCAGCGAGGGCACTGAAGCTTTCTTT; CDR3aa: CASSEGISEGTEAFF